This TCR beta chain was sequenced for a study of OX40 agonist ivuxolimab in advanced cancers. Study in general: Patients took ivuxolimab, an agonistic anti-OX40 (CD134) antibody. Study conclusions and caveats: Researchers did not determine the expanded peripheral T cells' antigen specificity. Expanded clones were, on average, more numerous in CD8+ T cells than in CD4+.

As concerns this clone: The target antigen is unknown.

Assay: immunoSEQ multiplex PCR; the TCRdb copy retains only in-frame clones and omits some. The table records 49,000 or so clones, 87% of them present only once. Blood sampling was done at baseline, cycle 4 day 1, and cycle 7 day 1. The CDR3 runs to 12 residues. The germline CDR1 and CDR2 sequences are LGHNA and YNFKEQ. The receptor was isolated from an adult with an advanced solid tumor such as melanoma, head and neck, liver or kidney cancer. The chain uses TRBV4-2 and TRBJ2-7, with 8 bases lining up with TRBD1. The sequencing here drew on CD4+ or CD8+ T cells sorted from blood, taken in a trial of the OX40 agonist ivuxolimab. The CDR3 is CASSLAGTGFRV. CDR3 in DNA: TGTGCCAGCAGCTTGGCGGGGACAGGATTTCGCGTC.